Shown below are 22 T cell receptor beta chains from a single sample sequenced in a study of human T cells and chemical hapten exposure. Time point denoted: patch test 1, 2 weeks after DPC sensitization. This sample's treatment: therapeutic diphenylcyclopropenone sensitization with weekly scalp DPC. TCRdb re-analysed the RACE reads in MiXCR, keeping a single row per CDR3 protein. This sample has about 340,000 distinct CDR3 sequences, with roughly 6.9% found just once. The starting material was whole blood, obtained in connection with sensitization to the hapten diphenylcyclopropenone (DPC). These receptors all come from a woman aged 18-29 years with alopecia areata. Some clones in this sample may be carry-over from other donors' samples.

This clonotype has only a few counts. The chain uses TRBV29-1 and TRBJ2-5; 7 bases line up with TRBD2. Trimming removed 7 bases from V and 4 bases from J; junction bases left unmatched: 12. CDR3 length equals 14 residues. CDR1 and CDR2 from the germline V gene are SQVTM and ANQGSEA. As DNA, the CDR3 is TGCAGCGGTTCGGATCTGGGAGGGACAGAGACCCAGTACTTC. Protein sequence: CSGSDLGGTETQYF.

Only a few counts were recorded for this clonotype. This chain uses TRBV7-9 with TRBJ2-1; perhaps TRBD2 as D (7 bases). Trimming cost V 1 base and J 3 bases, with 16 bases left between them. Germline CDR1 SEHNR, CDR2 FQNEAQ (reference sequence). The CDR3 runs to 17 residues. CDR3 amino acids: CASSLDPPGGRYNEQFF. In DNA, the CDR3 is TGTGCCAGCAGCTTAGACCCCCCGGGGGGCCGCTACAATGAGCAGTTCTTC.

At least ten counts were recorded for this clonotype. The chain employs TRBV2 and TRBJ2-7; maybe TRBD1 (6 bases). V lost 5 bases to trimming and J lost 5 bases, with 16 bases between them. Germline-derived CDR1 and CDR2 are SNHLY and FYNNEI. The CDR3 covers 14 residues. The CDR3 protein is CASSPPHREHEQYF. In nucleotides, the CDR3 is TGTGCCAGCAGTCCTCCCCACAGGGAACACGAGCAGTACTTC. Based on the CDR3 plus reference TRBV2 and TRBJ2-7, the full variable domain is EPEVTQTPSHQVTQMGQEVILRCVPISNHLYFYWYRQILGQKVEFLVSFYNNEISEKSEIFDDQFSVERPDGSNFTLKIRSTKLEDSAMYFCASSPPHREHEQYFGPGTRLTVT.

This clonotype was seen repeatedly, ten times or more. CDR3: CASSLFQGKEETQYF. CDR3 nucleotides: TGTGCCAGCAGCTTATTTCAGGGGAAGGAAGAGACCCAGTACTTC. This chain links TRBV7-9 with TRBJ2-5, with D possibly TRBD1 on 6 matching bases. The CDR3 is made up of 15 amino acids. Trimming removed 2 bases at V and 3 bases at J, with 13 bases between. Per the germline V gene, CDR1 is SEHNR and CDR2 is FQNEAQ (reference sequence).

Only a few counts were recorded for this clonotype. J is TRBJ2-5 and V is TRBV5-4, with a weak D call TRBD1 (6 bases). CDR1 is SGHNT and CDR2 is YYREEE in the germline V gene (reference sequence). The CDR3 has 15 residues. V lost 3 bases and J lost 2, with 14 bases in between. CDR3 in DNA: TGTGCCAGCAGCTCCCGACAGGTCACACAAGAGACCCAGTACTTC. It encodes CASSSRQVTQETQYF.

The chain has TRBV7-2 and TRBJ2-3; no reliable D call. The CDR3 has 17 residues. V was clipped by 1 base and J by 0 bases, with 14 bases between them. CDR1 is SGHTA, CDR2 FQGNSA, per germline. The CDR3 sequence is CASSLESSHTSTDTQYF. The CDR3 coding sequence is TGTGCCAGCAGCTTAGAGTCCAGTCATACTAGCACAGATACGCAGTATTTT. Based on the CDR3 plus reference TRBV7-2 and TRBJ2-3, the full variable domain is GAGVSQSPSNKVTEKGKDVELRCDPISGHTALYWYRQSLGQGLEFLIYFQGNSAPDKSGLPSDRFSAERTGGSVSTLTIQRTQQEDSAVYLCASSLESSHTSTDTQYFGPGTRLTVL.

The chain joins TRBV5-4 to TRBJ2-7; D gene ambiguous. The CDR3 contains 14 residues. V was cut by 0 bases and J by 0 bases, with 7 bases left in between. Germline V gene sequence: CDR1 SGHNT, CDR2 YYREEE (reference sequence). DNA for the CDR3: TGTGCCAGCAGCTTGGGGAAGAGCTCCTACGAGCAGTACTTC. It yields the protein CASSLGKSSYEQYF.

This clonotype has a handful of counts. V is TRBV3-1 and J is TRBJ2-3, with D perhaps being TRBD1 or TRBD2 (5 bases each). The CDR3 contains 16 residues. Trimming left V 1 base short and J 4 bases short, with 15 bases between. Germline V CDR1 and CDR2: LGHDT, YNNKEL (reference sequence). Written as DNA, the CDR3 is TGTGCCAGCAGCCAAGGGCCTGATGGGGGACCAGATACGCAGTATTTT. Protein: CASSQGPDGGPDTQYF.

The gene calls are TRBV7-2 and TRBJ2-5; TRBD1 matches at 9 bases. In germline, CDR1 is SGHTA, CDR2 FQGNSA. J gave up 4 bases and V 8 bases, and 8 bases lay outside the gene matches. CDR3 length equals 14 residues. As DNA, the CDR3 is TGTGCCAGCCGCTCCACAGGGGGCGCAGAGACCCAGTACTTC. This sequence encodes CASRSTGGAETQYF. The full variable domain, rest sourced from reference TRBV7-2 and TRBJ2-5, is GAGVSQSPSNKVTEKGKDVELRCDPISGHTALYWYRQSLGQGLEFLIYFQGNSAPDKSGLPSDRFSAERTGGSVSTLTIQRTQQEDSAVYLCASRSTGGAETQYFGPGTRLLVL.

In this sample, this clonotype turned up many times. The chain couples TRBV4-3 to TRBJ2-7; D not resolved. Germline CDR1 LGHNA, CDR2 YSLEER. V dropped 0 bases and J dropped 2 bases, with 14 bases sitting between them. This CDR3 comprises 16 residues. DNA of the CDR3: TGCGCCAGCAGCCAAGACATAGCCAGCCAGCCCTACGAGCAGTACTTC. It encodes CASSQDIASQPYEQYF.

This clonotype was counted between two and nine times. The V and J genes are TRBV12-3 or TRBV12-4 and TRBJ1-2; D unclear. The CDR3 length is 12 residues. The ends were cut back, 3 bases at V and 5 bases at J, with 7 bases in the middle. DNA of the CDR3: TGTGCCAGCAGTTTTACGGTATATGGCTACACCTTC. Translated: CASSFTVYGYTF.

The chain uses TRBV7-4 and TRBJ1-1; D unclear. V was clipped by 5 bases and J by 4 bases, with 17 bases between them. CDR3 length: 15 amino acids. Germline CDR1 and CDR2: SGHVT and SQSDAQ. The CDR3 spells CASSPRGSPPTEAFF. The CDR3 coding sequence is TGTGCCAGCAGCCCGCGTGGGAGTCCCCCCACTGAAGCTTTCTTT.

In this sample, this clonotype turned up a few times. The rearrangement links TRBV5-1 to TRBJ1-1; D call uncertain. Deletions cut 4 bases from V and 0 bases from J, with 16 bases between. Germline V gene data show CDR1 as SGHRS and CDR2 as YFSETQ. CDR3 length equals 16 residues. CDR3 sequence: CASSHRETIMNTEAFF. The DNA for the CDR3 is TGCGCCAGCAGCCACCGGGAGACGATCATGAACACTGAAGCTTTCTTT.

This clonotype was detected ten times or more. This chain joins TRBV29-1 and TRBJ2-7, with TRBD1 matching 9 bases. The CDR3 sequence is 14 residues long. Germline V CDR1 and CDR2: SQVTM, ANQGSEA. Unmatched junction bases numbered 8, after V lost 6 bases and J lost 2 bases. This CDR3 reads CSVATGGIPYEQYF. In nucleotides, the CDR3 is TGCAGCGTCGCCACAGGGGGCATACCCTACGAGCAGTACTTC.

This chain uses TRBV12-3 or TRBV12-4 with TRBJ2-1; tentatively, D is TRBD1 (6 bases). There are 15 residues in the CDR3. Between the trimmed V and J ends, which lost 4 bases and 5 bases, there was a span of 15 bases. In DNA form, the CDR3 reads TGTGCCAGCAGTTCGACAGGTTTCTACGACAATGAGCAGTTCTTC. This codes for CASSSTGFYDNEQFF.

This clonotype was detected only a few times. The gene calls are TRBV6-6 and TRBJ2-3; D is uncertain. In germline, CDR1 is MNHNY, CDR2 SVGAGI (reference sequence). This CDR3 contains 17 residues. V was cut by 0 bases and J by 1 base, with 14 bases left in between. The CDR3 region is CASSYSIDRRRTDTQYF. Here the CDR3 DNA reads TGTGCCAGCAGTTACTCGATTGATAGACGCCGCACAGATACGCAGTATTTT.

This clonotype was recorded at least ten times. This chain uses TRBV28 with TRBJ2-3; 9 bases are a match to TRBD1. Unmatched junction bases numbered 7, after V lost 4 bases and J lost 5 bases. The CDR3 contains 15 residues. Germline loops: CDR1 MDHEN, CDR2 SYDVKM. The CDR3 sequence: CASSYRGLPGDTQYF. The CDR3 nucleotides are TGTGCCAGCAGTTACAGGGGGCTCCCGGGAGATACGCAGTATTTT.

In this sample, this clonotype turned up many times. The V call is TRBV5-1, the J call TRBJ2-3, with 12 bases that match TRBD2. Per the germline V gene, CDR1 is SGHRS and CDR2 is YFSETQ. The length of the CDR3 is 17 residues. Trimming at V came to 0 bases and at J to 2 bases, leaving 4 bases not matched to a gene. CDR3 in DNA: TGCGCCAGCAGCTTGGCTAGCGGGGGGGCCTCCACAGATACGCAGTATTTT. Amino acid sequence: CASSLASGGASTDTQYF.

This clonotype was observed at least ten times. The V gene is TRBV29-1, the J gene TRBJ2-1; no clear D gene. V was trimmed by 4 bases and J by 8 bases, leaving 3 bases between them. The CDR3 length is 9 residues. The germline V gene encodes CDR1 SQVTM and CDR2 ANQGSEA. The CDR3 nucleotides are TGCAGCGTTGGATATGAGCAGTTCTTC. Protein: CSVGYEQFF.

This clonotype was detected a few times. The genes are TRBV27 and TRBJ1-5; D not resolved. The germline V and J ends were trimmed by 5 bases and 0 bases, with 8 bases remaining between them. The CDR3 covers 14 residues. The germline CDR1 and CDR2 sequences are MNHEY and SMNVEV (reference sequence). For the CDR3, the DNA is TGTGCCAGCAGTAACAGCGGTAGCAATCAGCCCCAGCATTTT. Its protein product is CASSNSGSNQPQHF.

This clonotype was found many times. This chain connects TRBV5-1 to TRBJ2-3, with D perhaps matching TRBD1 or TRBD2 (5 bases each). The CDR3 runs 16 residues. Germline lookup yields CDR1 SGHRS and CDR2 YFSETQ. Trimming took off 0 bases at V and 3 bases at J, with 14 bases between the two ends. The CDR3 DNA sequence: TGCGCCAGCAGCTTGGCCCTTGTGGGGGAGACAGATACGCAGTATTTT. This translates into CASSLALVGETDTQYF.

This clonotype was seen ten or more times. The chain employs TRBV10-3 and TRBJ2-6, with D possibly being TRBD1 (5 bases). In germline, CDR1 is ENHRY, CDR2 SYGVKD. Trimming stripped 4 bases from V and 0 bases from J, with 10 bases between. The length of the CDR3 is 16 residues. CDR3 loop: CAISATGPSGANVLTF. CDR3 DNA: TGTGCCATCAGTGCTACAGGTCCCTCTGGGGCCAACGTCCTGACTTTC.